The 10 T cell receptor beta chains given below trace back to one sample, sequenced in a study of PD-1 and CTLA-4 blockade in melanoma. The table came from immunoSEQ multiplex PCR; TCRdb's copy has only in-frame clones and leaves some out. The sample lists about 21,000 clones, approximately 90% occurring once. The sequencing used CD8+ T cells from peripheral blood, collected before anti-PD-1 treatment. The receptors were sampled from a human donor with melanoma.

This clone has a handful of counts. This chain joins TRBV11-2 and TRBJ1-2; no clear D. The length of the CDR3 is 16 residues. Germline V gives CDR1 SGHAT, CDR2 FQNNGV. Trimming pared 5 bases from V and 3 bases from J, leaving 19 bases between. The CDR3 nucleotides read TGTGCCAGCAGCGCCCTGGGGAGCGGTGTGGACTATGGCTACACCTTC. Translating gives CASSALGSGVDYGYTF.

The rearrangement links TRBV29-1 to TRBJ2-7; D assignment may be TRBD1 or TRBD2 (5 bases each). CDR3 length: 15 amino acids. V lost 0 bases to trimming and J lost 4 bases, with 16 bases between them. CDR1 and CDR2 (germline): SQVTM, ANQGSEA. CDR3 in DNA: TGCAGCGTTGAAGAAGGGGACGGTCGACAGTACGAGCAGTACTTC. Translated: CSVEEGDGRQYEQYF.

This clone was seen a handful of times. The chain employs TRBV29-1 and TRBJ1-1; 9 nucleotides line up with TRBD1. CDR1 is SQVTM and CDR2 is ANQGSEA in the germline V gene. Germline trimming cut 7 bases from V and 2 bases from J; bases unmatched to any gene: 11. The CDR3 consists of 15 residues. The DNA of the CDR3 is TGCAGCGCTGACGGGCTACAGGGGGCTAACACTGAAGCTTTCTTT. Amino acids: CSADGLQGANTEAFF.

J is TRBJ2-7 and V is TRBV6-6; 8 nucleotides line up with TRBD2. CDR1 is MNHNY and CDR2 is SVGAGI in the germline V gene (reference sequence). Germline trimming cut 2 bases from V and 2 bases from J; bases unmatched to any gene: 2. The CDR3 contains 14 residues. The DNA for the CDR3 is TGTGCCAGCAGTTACGAGACTAGCGCCTACGAGCAGTACTTC. It specifies CASSYETSAYEQYF.

The chain is built from TRBV7-9 and TRBJ2-5; D is possibly TRBD1 (6 bases). CDR1 and CDR2 (germline): SEHNR, FQNEAQ (reference sequence). This CDR3 comprises 13 residues. Trimming left V 3 bases short and J 5 bases short, with 10 bases between. In DNA, the CDR3 is TGTGCCAGCAGCTTCTGGACAGCTGAGACCCAGTACTTC. It codes for CASSFWTAETQYF.

The rearrangement joins TRBV10-3 to TRBJ2-3; 8 nucleotides align to TRBD2. The length of the CDR3 is 14 residues. V lost 10 bases to trimming and J lost 4 bases; unmatched junction nucleotides: 10. The germline CDR1 and CDR2 sequences are ENHRY and SYGVKD. CDR3 sequence (DNA): TGTGCCACCCTGGAGGCGGGGGGTTCAGATACGCAGTATTTT. This codes for CATLEAGGSDTQYF.

The chain carries TRBV19 and TRBJ1-2; D is unresolved. CDR1 and CDR2 (germline): LNHDA, SQIVND (reference sequence). Trimming cost V 8 bases and J 2 bases, with 9 bases left between them. The CDR3 is 12 residues long. The DNA for the CDR3 is TGTGCCAGTGGACCGCCGAACTATGGCTACACCTTC. Its translation is CASGPPNYGYTF.

The gene calls are TRBV3-1 (or the pseudogene TRBV3-2) and TRBJ1-1; D is ambiguous. Trimming stripped 4 bases from V and 5 bases from J, with 11 bases between. The germline V gene encodes CDR1 LGHDT and CDR2 YNNKEL (reference sequence). The CDR3 has 13 amino acids. CDR3 nucleotide sequence: TGTGCCAGCAGCCCGCTGATTGGAACTGAAGCTTTCTTT. Amino acid sequence: CASSPLIGTEAFF.

This chain links TRBV30 with TRBJ1-1; D gene ambiguous. From germline, CDR1 is GTSNPN and CDR2 SVGIG (reference sequence). Trimming stripped 0 bases from V and 2 bases from J, with 25 bases between. This CDR3 is 19 amino acids long. CDR3 nucleotides: TGTGCCTGGAGTGTACATAGCTCGGTTGGAGGAATGGCTAACACTGAAGCTTTCTTT. Its protein product is CAWSVHSSVGGMANTEAFF.

This chain joins TRBV18 and TRBJ1-6; the D is unclear. Trimming took off 1 base at V and 7 bases at J, with 17 bases between the two ends. CDR3 length: 17 residues. Germline lookup yields CDR1 KGHSH and CDR2 LQKENI. The CDR3 bases are TGTGCCAGCTCACCACTGCTCGAGAAGGGCGCGAATTCACCCCTCCACTTT. Protein product: CASSPLLEKGANSPLHF.